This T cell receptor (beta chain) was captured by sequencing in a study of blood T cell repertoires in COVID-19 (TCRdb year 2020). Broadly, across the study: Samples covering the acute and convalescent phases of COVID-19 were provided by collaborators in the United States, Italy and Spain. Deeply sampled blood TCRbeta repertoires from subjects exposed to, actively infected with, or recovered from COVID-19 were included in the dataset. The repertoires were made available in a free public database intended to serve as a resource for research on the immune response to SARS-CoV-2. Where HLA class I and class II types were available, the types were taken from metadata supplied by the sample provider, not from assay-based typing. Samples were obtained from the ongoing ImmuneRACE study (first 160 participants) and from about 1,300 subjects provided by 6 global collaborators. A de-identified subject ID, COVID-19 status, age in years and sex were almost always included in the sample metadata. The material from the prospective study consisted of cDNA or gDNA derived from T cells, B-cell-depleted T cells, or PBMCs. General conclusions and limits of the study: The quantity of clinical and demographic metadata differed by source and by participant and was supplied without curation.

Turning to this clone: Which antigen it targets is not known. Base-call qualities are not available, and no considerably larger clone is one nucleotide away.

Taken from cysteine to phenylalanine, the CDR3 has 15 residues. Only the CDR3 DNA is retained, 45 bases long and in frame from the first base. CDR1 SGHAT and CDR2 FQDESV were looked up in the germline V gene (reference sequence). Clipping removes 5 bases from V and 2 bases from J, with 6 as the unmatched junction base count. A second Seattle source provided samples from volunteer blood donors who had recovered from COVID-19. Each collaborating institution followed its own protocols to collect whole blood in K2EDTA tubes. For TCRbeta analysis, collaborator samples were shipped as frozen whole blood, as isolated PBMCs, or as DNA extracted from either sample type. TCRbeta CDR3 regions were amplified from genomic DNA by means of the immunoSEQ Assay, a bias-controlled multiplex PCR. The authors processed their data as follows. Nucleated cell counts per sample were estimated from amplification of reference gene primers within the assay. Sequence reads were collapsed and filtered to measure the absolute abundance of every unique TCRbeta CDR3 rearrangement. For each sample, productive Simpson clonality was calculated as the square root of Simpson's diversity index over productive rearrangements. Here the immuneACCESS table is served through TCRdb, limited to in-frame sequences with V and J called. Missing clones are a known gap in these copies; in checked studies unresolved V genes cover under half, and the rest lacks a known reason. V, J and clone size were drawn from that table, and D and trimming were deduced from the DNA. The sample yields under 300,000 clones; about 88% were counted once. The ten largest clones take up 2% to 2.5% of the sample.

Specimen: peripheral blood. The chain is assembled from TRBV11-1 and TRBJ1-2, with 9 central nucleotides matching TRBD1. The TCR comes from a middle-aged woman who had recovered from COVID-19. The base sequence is TGTGCCAGCAGCCTGACAGGGGGAGGCAACTATGGCTACACCTTC. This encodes CASSLTGGGNYGYTF.